Below are 24 T cell receptor beta chains sequenced from a single sample in a study of shared clonotypes between healthy human individuals. Repertoires were generated with immunoSEQ multiplex PCR, while TCRdb's copy carries only in-frame clones and drops some. The sample comprises 2 million to 2.5 million clones, nearly 97% of which are singletons, and roughly 0.13% rests with the top ten. Sequenced input: naive CD4+ T cells sorted from blood. The subset is: CD45RA+ positively selected. The source of these receptors is a man aged 18 to 30 in good health.

The V and J genes are TRBV30 and TRBJ1-1, with a tentative D call TRBD1 (5 bases). The germline gives CDR1 GTSNPN, CDR2 SVGIG (reference sequence). The CDR3 totals 14 residues. Trimming cost V 0 bases and J 5 bases, with 13 bases left between them. CDR3 loop: CAWSVAGIVTEAFF. CDR3 nucleotide sequence: TGTGCCTGGAGTGTCGCAGGGATTGTGACTGAAGCTTTCTTT.

This clone was counted a few times. This rearrangement joins TRBV14 to TRBJ1-2, with TRBD1 matching over 9 bases. The trim removed 4 bases at V and 7 bases at J, leaving 7 bases unmatched. The CDR3 is 14 residues long. Germline V gene sequence: CDR1 SGHDN, CDR2 FVKESK. The CDR3 nucleotides read TGTGCCAGCAGCCCACGGGACAGGGCTCTTGGCTACACCTTC. Protein product: CASSPRDRALGYTF.

This clone was seen a handful of times. Additional DNA sequences in this sample encode the identical CDR3. The rearrangement links TRBV5-1 to TRBJ1-5; TRBD1 matches at 7 bases. The CDR3 runs 15 residues. Trimming removed 0 bases from V and 1 base from J; junction bases left unmatched: 1. From germline, CDR1 is SGHRS and CDR2 YFSETQ. CDR3 region: CASSLEGASNQPQHF. As DNA, the CDR3 is TGCGCCAGCAGCTTGGAGGGGGCGAGCAATCAGCCCCAGCATTTT.

The J gene is TRBJ2-3, the V gene TRBV7-2; 12 nucleotides line up with TRBD2. The CDR3 contains 16 residues. Germline-derived CDR1 and CDR2 are SGHTA and FQGNSA. The CDR3 nucleotides are TGTTGCGCAGCCGCGACTAGCGGGAGCGGGGCAGATACGCAGTATTTT. Amino acid sequence: CCAAATSGSGADTQYF.

The genes are TRBV25-1 and TRBJ1-5, with D maybe TRBD1 (5 bases). This CDR3 contains 15 residues. The ends were cut back, 5 bases at V and 7 bases at J, with 18 bases in the middle. Germline CDR1 is MGHDK and CDR2 is SYGVNS. The CDR3 protein is CASSPNKGSGQPQHF. CDR3 nucleotides: TGTGCCAGCAGTCCGAACAAGGGGTCGGGGCAGCCCCAGCATTTT. Filled out from reference TRBV25-1 and TRBJ1-5, the complete variable domain reads EADIYQTPRYLVIGTGKKITLECSQTMGHDKMYWYQQDPGMELHLIHYSYGVNSTEKGDLSSESTVSRIRTEHFPLTLESARPSHTSQYLCASSPNKGSGQPQHFGDGTRLSIL.

The V gene is TRBV7-8, the J gene TRBJ1-1; D remains unclear. V dropped 1 base and J dropped 5 bases, with 8 bases sitting between them. From germline, CDR1 is SGHVS and CDR2 FQNEAQ. The CDR3 totals 13 residues. CDR3 sequence: CASSLEKATEAFF. The CDR3 DNA follows: TGTGCCAGCAGCTTAGAGAAGGCAACTGAAGCTTTCTTT.

The chain joins TRBV6-1 to TRBJ1-1; perhaps TRBD1 as D (6 bases). The CDR3 length is 14 residues. Germline loops: CDR1 MNHNS, CDR2 SASEGT. Deletions cut 6 bases from V and 0 bases from J, with 11 bases between. CDR3: CASSGQSLNTEAFF. CDR3 DNA sequence: TGTGCCAGCAGCGGACAGTCCTTGAACACTGAAGCTTTCTTT.

As concerns this clone: Other DNA sequences in this specimen translate into the identical CDR3. The chain joins TRBV28 to TRBJ1-1; D is unclear. The CDR3 is 11 amino acids. Germline loops: CDR1 MDHEN, CDR2 SYDVKM. The ends were cut back, 6 bases at V and 2 bases at J, with 4 bases in the middle. The CDR3 here is CASSVNTEAFF. For the CDR3, the DNA is TGTGCCAGCAGCGTTAACACTGAAGCTTTCTTT. Full variable domain (outside the CDR3, taken from reference TRBV28 and TRBJ1-1): DVKVTQSSRYLVKRTGEKVFLECVQDMDHENMFWYRQDPGLGLRLIYFSYDVKMKEKGDIPEGYSVSREKKERFSLILESASTNQTSMYLCASSVNTEAFFGQGTRLTVV.

The V and J genes are TRBV28 and TRBJ1-4; 9 bases match TRBD1. The J segment lost 3 bases and the V segment lost 5 bases, leaving 10 bases of the junction unmatched. The germline CDR1 and CDR2 sequences are MDHEN and SYDVKM. The CDR3 is 17 amino acids. The CDR3 reads CASSPPGQGVSNEKLFF. The CDR3 nucleotides are TGTGCCAGCAGTCCGCCGGGACAGGGTGTGTCTAATGAAAAACTGTTTTTT.

This clone occurred once. This chain joins TRBV4-1 and TRBJ2-7; possible D gene TRBD1, 5 bases. The CDR3 extends over 13 amino acids. The germline V gene has CDR1 MGHRA and CDR2 YSYEKL. Deletions cut 6 bases from V and 0 bases from J, with 9 bases between. The CDR3 reads CASRLTASYEQYF. DNA of the CDR3: TGCGCCAGCAGACTGACAGCCTCCTACGAGCAGTACTTC.

The chain uses TRBV19 and TRBJ1-1; D is uncertain. The V gene lost 3 bases and the J gene lost 0 bases, with 8 bases spanning the gap. From germline, CDR1 is LNHDA and CDR2 SQIVND (reference sequence). This CDR3 has 14 amino acids. The chain's CDR3 is CASSIQSMNTEAFF. The DNA of the CDR3 is TGTGCCAGTAGTATCCAGTCTATGAACACTGAAGCTTTCTTT.

The chain recombines TRBV7-2 with TRBJ1-2; D gene uncertain. Germline V CDR1 and CDR2: SGHTA, FQGNSA. The CDR3 runs 16 residues. V gave up 0 bases and J gave up 7 bases, with 18 bases separating them. The CDR3 here is CASSLAPMTVLGGYTF. CDR3 coding DNA: TGTGCCAGCAGCTTAGCCCCGATGACCGTCCTTGGTGGCTACACCTTC.

This clone was seen once. The V and J genes are TRBV11-2 and TRBJ2-2; 7 bases are a match to TRBD2. The J segment lost 8 bases and the V segment lost 6 bases, leaving 6 bases of the junction unmatched. CDR1 and CDR2 from the germline V gene are SGHAT and FQNNGV. This CDR3 has 13 amino acids. Written as DNA, the CDR3 is TGTGCCAGCAGTTCTTGGGAGGGTGGGGAGCTGTTTTTT. Translated, it gives CASSSWEGGELFF.

This clone came up a few times. V is TRBV18 and J is TRBJ1-3; 8 nucleotides match TRBD1. The CDR3 consists of 15 residues. In germline, CDR1 is KGHSH, CDR2 LQKENI. The V segment lost 5 bases and the J segment 4 bases; nucleotides outside the gene matches: 7. The CDR3 coding sequence is TGTGCCAGCTCAGCAGGGGGCTTAGGAGGAAACACCATATATTTT. Its translation: CASSAGGLGGNTIYF.

This clone was seen once. The gene calls are TRBV28 and TRBJ1-1; D is unresolved. In germline, CDR1 is MDHEN, CDR2 SYDVKM. This CDR3 is built from 14 residues. Deletions cut 5 bases from V and 0 bases from J, with 10 bases between. CDR3 bases: TGTGCCAGCAGTCCGCGGAGCTTGAACACTGAAGCTTTCTTT. Translation: CASSPRSLNTEAFF.

A single count supports this clone. The V call is TRBV4-1, the J call TRBJ2-7; the match to TRBD1 covers 10 bases. The CDR3 extends over 16 amino acids. The V and J ends lost 4 bases and 3 bases, in that order; junction bases with no gene match: 9. Per germline, CDR1 MGHRA and CDR2 YSYEKL. CDR3 sequence: CASSLISGQGHYEQYF. The CDR3 nucleotides read TGCGCCAGCAGCCTCATCTCGGGACAGGGGCACTACGAGCAGTACTTC.

The rearrangement links TRBV6-5 to TRBJ2-5; tentative D call: TRBD2 (6 bases). This CDR3 spans 12 amino acids. Trimming stripped 8 bases from V and 5 bases from J, with 12 bases between. Germline CDR1 reads MNHEY; CDR2 reads SVGAGI. The CDR3 DNA sequence: TGTGCCAGCGGGGTTAGCGGTGAGACCCAGTACTTC. Translated: CASGVSGETQYF.

CDR3 coding DNA: TGTGCCATCAGTGAAGACAGATGGCAAGAGACCCAGTACTTC. This translates into CAISEDRWQETQYF. The chain joins TRBV10-3 to TRBJ2-5; D might be TRBD1 (5 bases). The length of the CDR3 is 14 residues. CDR1 is ENHRY and CDR2 is SYGVKD in the germline V gene. V lost 3 bases and J 2 bases, leaving 10 bases between the germline ends.

The V gene is TRBV10-3, the J gene TRBJ2-7, with no clear D. V was pared by 2 bases and J by 4 bases, with 12 bases between. CDR1 and CDR2 (germline): ENHRY, SYGVKD. The CDR3 runs 14 residues. DNA for the CDR3: TGTGCCATCAGTGAGGGTTTGGTCATATACGAGCAGTACTTC. Encoded protein: CAISEGLVIYEQYF.

The rearrangement joins TRBV30 to TRBJ2-7; D is possibly TRBD1 (5 bases). CDR1 and CDR2 from the germline V gene are GTSNPN and SVGIG (reference sequence). V was shortened by 0 bases and J by 2 bases, with 11 bases between the two germline ends. The CDR3 has 14 residues. The CDR3 DNA reads as TGTGCCTGGAGTGTTTCAGGGTTCACCTACGAGCAGTACTTC. The encoded protein is CAWSVSGFTYEQYF.

The rearrangement joins TRBV27 to TRBJ2-2, with 7 bases that match TRBD1. Trimming cost V 1 base and J 1 base; bases outside gene matches: 3. The CDR3 is 16 residues long. Germline CDR1 is MNHEY and CDR2 is SMNVEV (reference sequence). The CDR3 nucleotides are TGTGCCAGCAGTTTATTACCAGGGGGGAACACCGGGGAGCTGTTTTTT. As protein: CASSLLPGGNTGELFF.

The V and J genes are TRBV11-2 and TRBJ2-3; D is ambiguous. V gave up 4 bases and J gave up 2 bases, with 22 bases separating them. This CDR3 region has 18 residues. Germline CDR1 and CDR2: SGHAT and FQNNGV. CDR3 loop: CASSSQFLPNAATDTQYF. Written as DNA, the CDR3 is TGTGCCAGCAGCTCCCAGTTTCTTCCGAACGCAGCCACAGATACGCAGTATTTT.

Only one count was recorded for this clone. The rearrangement joins TRBV10-1 to TRBJ2-7, with 7 bases identical to TRBD1. CDR3 length: 15 residues. CDR1 and CDR2 from the germline V gene are WNHNN and SYGVQD (reference sequence). V lost 2 bases to trimming and J lost 3 bases; unmatched junction nucleotides: 7. CDR3: CASSEGTAGGYEQYF. Written as DNA, the CDR3 is TGCGCCAGCAGTGAGGGTACGGCAGGGGGCTACGAGCAGTACTTC.

In regard to this clone: Other nucleotide sequences in the sample specify the same CDR3. The chain is built from TRBV6-5 and TRBJ2-7; unclear D gene. Germline-derived CDR1 and CDR2 are MNHEY and SVGAGI. The V gene lost 0 bases and the J gene lost 3 bases, with 6 bases spanning the gap. The CDR3 is made up of 13 amino acids. The CDR3 is CASSYSPDYEQYF. The CDR3 DNA reads TGTGCCAGCAGTTACTCCCCGGACTACGAGCAGTACTTC.